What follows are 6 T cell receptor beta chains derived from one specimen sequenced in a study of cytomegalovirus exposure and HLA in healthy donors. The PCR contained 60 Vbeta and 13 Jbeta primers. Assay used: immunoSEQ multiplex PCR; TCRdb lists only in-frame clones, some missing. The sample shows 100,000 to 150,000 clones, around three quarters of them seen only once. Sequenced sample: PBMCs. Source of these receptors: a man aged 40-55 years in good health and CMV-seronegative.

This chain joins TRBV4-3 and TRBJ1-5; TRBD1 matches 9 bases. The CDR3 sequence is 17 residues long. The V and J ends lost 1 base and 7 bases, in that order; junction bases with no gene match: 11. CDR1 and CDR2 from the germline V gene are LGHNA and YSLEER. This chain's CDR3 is CASSQVVGTGYSQPQHF. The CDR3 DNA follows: TGCGCCAGCAGCCAAGTTGTCGGGACAGGGTACAGCCAGCCCCAGCATTTT.

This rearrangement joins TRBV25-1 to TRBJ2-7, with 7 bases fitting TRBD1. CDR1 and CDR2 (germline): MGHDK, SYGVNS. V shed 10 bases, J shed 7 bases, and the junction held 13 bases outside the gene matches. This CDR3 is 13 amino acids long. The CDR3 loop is CATVTGTPLEQYF. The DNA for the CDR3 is TGTGCCACCGTGACAGGGACACCTTTGGAGCAGTACTTC.

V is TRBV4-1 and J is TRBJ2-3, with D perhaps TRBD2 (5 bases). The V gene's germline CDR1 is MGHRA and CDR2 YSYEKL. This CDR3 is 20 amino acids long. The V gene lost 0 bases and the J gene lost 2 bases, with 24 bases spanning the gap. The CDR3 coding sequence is TGCGCCAGCAGCCAAGATCGTGTTGGGAGTACGGAAAGAACCACAGATACGCAGTATTTT. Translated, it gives CASSQDRVGSTERTTDTQYF.

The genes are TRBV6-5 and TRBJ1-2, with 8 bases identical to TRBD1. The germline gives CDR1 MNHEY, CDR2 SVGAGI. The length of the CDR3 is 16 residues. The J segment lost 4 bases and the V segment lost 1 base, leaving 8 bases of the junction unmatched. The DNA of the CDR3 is TGTGCCAGCAGTTACTTACGGACAGGGCGATCCTATGGCTACACCTTC. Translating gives CASSYLRTGRSYGYTF.

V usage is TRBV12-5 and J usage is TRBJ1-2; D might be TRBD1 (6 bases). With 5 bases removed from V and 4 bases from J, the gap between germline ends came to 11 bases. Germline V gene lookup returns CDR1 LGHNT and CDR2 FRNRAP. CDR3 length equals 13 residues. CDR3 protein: CASGATGFYGYTF. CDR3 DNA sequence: TGTGCTAGTGGTGCAACAGGGTTCTATGGCTACACCTTC.

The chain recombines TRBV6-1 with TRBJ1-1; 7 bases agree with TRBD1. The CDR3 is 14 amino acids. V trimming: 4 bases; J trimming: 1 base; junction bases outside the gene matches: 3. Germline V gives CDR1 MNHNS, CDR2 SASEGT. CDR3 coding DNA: TGTGCCAGCAGTGCCCGGGACAGGAACACTGAAGCTTTCTTT. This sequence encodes CASSARDRNTEAFF.